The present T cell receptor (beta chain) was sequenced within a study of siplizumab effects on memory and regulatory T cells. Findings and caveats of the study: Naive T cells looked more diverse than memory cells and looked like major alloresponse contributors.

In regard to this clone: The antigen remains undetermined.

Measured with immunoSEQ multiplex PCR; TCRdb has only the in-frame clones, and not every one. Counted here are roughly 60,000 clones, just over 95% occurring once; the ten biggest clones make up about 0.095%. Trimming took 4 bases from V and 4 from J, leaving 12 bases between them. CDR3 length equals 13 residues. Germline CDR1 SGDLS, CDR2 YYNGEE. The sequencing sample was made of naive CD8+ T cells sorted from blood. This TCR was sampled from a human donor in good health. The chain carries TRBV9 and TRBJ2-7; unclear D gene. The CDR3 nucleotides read TGTGCCAGCAGCCCATCCCCAATTTACGAGCAGTACTTC. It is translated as CASSPSPIYEQYF.